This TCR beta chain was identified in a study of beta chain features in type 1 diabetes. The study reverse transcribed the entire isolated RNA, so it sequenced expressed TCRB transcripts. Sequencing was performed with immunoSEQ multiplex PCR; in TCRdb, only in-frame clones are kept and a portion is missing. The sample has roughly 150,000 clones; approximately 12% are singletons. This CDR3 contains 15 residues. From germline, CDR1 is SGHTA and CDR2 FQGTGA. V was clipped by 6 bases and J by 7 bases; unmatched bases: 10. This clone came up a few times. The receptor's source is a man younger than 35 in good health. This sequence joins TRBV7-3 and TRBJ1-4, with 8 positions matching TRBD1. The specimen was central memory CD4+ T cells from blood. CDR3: CASSRGTGPVEKLFF. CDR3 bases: TGTGCCAGCAGTCGTGGGACAGGTCCCGTTGAAAAACTGTTTTTT.